The rows below give T cell receptor beta chains drawn from one sample of a study of PD-1 blockade in classical Hodgkin lymphoma. Method: immunoSEQ multiplex PCR; TCRdb's copy keeps in-frame clones and lacks some. Of 43,000 or so clones listed, around 78% are singletons. The sample consisted of peripheral blood mononuclear cells (PBMCs), taken before the fourth cycle of nivolumab. The receptors originated from a human donor with classical Hodgkin lymphoma. The conserved cysteine and the conserved F or W are not part of the CDR3 here. Rows give clone size only sometimes, using once, few, many, or a class for an expanded clone.

TRBV13,TRBJ2-1,12,.,ANWRGGLSEEQF
TRBV2,TRBJ2-2,14,.,ASDPLGRGNTGELF
TRBV27,TRBJ2-2,13,few,ASSLTGLNTGELF
TRBV28,TRBJ1-6,14,many,ASTPLPGQYNSPLH
TRBV5-1,TRBJ1-2,12,.,ASSPDRVNYGYT
TRBV29-1,TRBJ2-6,12,.,SAHPGSGANVLT
TRBV10-3,TRBJ2-3,12,.,AISFGTGTDTQY
TRBV10-3,TRBJ1-5,13,.,AIRGGTGQNQPQH
TRBV5-1,TRBJ1-2,13,.,ASKDGQGLTYGYT
TRBV5-1,TRBJ2-5,13,.,ASSPGQGGEETQY
TRBV6-5,TRBJ1-1,13,.,ASSPGTSFGSEAF
TRBV6-5,TRBJ2-7,12,once,ASSHRDTAYEQY
TRBV2,TRBJ1-4,11,.,ASTGQTNEKLF
TRBV5-1,TRBJ2-7,12,.,ASKGDSHFYEQY
TRBV11-2,TRBJ2-7,14,.,ASSLMVGSTSYEQY
TRBV4-2,TRBJ2-5,14,.,ASSQDGGGSQETQY
TRBV7-9,TRBJ1-1,11,.,ASSPSRATEAF
TRBV28,TRBJ2-3,13,.,ASSSGGVSTDTQY
TRBV7-3,TRBJ1-1,12,few,ASSPGTANTEAF
TRBV5-1,TRBJ1-1,12,.,ASSPGQGGTEAF
TRBV6-1,TRBJ1-2,12,.,ASTSAGNRYGYT
TRBV11-2,TRBJ2-2,13,.,ASSLVAGVTGELF
TRBV5-1,TRBJ1-3,13,once,ASSLQGWAGNTIY
TRBV7-2,TRBJ1-2,10,few,ASSLEGYGYT
TRBV10-3,TRBJ1-1,12,once,AITPTAVNTEAF
TRBV18,TRBJ1-1,11,few,ASSHDTNTEAF
TRBV29-1,TRBJ1-1,10,few,SVDEHRTEAF
TRBV5-1,TRBJ2-5,12,few,ASSLDRGGETQY
TRBV11-2,TRBJ2-2,11,.,ASSSNPVGELF
TRBV7-3,TRBJ2-3,14,.,ASSIMGRASTDTQY
TRBV6-4,TRBJ1-6,12,.,ASRGQGGSSPLH
TRBV10-3,TRBJ1-1,11,.,ASLDLMNTEAF
TRBV30,TRBJ1-1,10,few,ACSGVRTEAF
TRBV7-9,TRBJ2-1,9,.,ASSGDNEQF
TRBV30,TRBJ1-6,11,.,AWEDRVGSPLH
TRBV19,TRBJ2-7,9,many,ATLAPPEQY
TRBV6-5,TRBJ1-5,10,.,ASRGVGQPQH